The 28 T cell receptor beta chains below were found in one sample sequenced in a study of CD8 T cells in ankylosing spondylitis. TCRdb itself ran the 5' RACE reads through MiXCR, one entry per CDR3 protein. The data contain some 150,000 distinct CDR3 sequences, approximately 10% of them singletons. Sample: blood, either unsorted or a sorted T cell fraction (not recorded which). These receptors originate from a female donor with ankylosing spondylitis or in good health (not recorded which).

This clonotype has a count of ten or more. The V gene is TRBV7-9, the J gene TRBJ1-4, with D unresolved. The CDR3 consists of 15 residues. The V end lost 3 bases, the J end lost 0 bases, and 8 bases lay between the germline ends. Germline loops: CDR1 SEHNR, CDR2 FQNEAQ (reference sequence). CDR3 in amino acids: CASSFARPTNEKLFF. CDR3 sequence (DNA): TGTGCCAGCAGCTTTGCCAGGCCAACTAATGAAAAACTGTTTTTT.

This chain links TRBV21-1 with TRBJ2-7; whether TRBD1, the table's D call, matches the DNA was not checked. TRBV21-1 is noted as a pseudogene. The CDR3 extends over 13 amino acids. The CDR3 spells CASRMGQFYEQYF. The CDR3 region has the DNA TGTGCCAGCAGAATGGGACAGTTCTACGAGCAGTACTTC.

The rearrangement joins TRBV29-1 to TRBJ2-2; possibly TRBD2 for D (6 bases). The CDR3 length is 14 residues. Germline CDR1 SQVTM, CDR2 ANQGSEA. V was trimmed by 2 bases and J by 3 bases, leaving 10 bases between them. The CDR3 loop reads CSVERDLHTGELFF. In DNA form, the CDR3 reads TGCAGCGTTGAACGGGACTTGCACACCGGGGAGCTGTTTTTT.

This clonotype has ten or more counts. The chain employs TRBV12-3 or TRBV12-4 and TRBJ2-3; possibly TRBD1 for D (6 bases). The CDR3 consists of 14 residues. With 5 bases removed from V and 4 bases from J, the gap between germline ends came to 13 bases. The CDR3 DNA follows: TGTGCCAGCAGTCGGGACAAGGCGGCAGATACGCAGTATTTT. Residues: CASSRDKAADTQYF.

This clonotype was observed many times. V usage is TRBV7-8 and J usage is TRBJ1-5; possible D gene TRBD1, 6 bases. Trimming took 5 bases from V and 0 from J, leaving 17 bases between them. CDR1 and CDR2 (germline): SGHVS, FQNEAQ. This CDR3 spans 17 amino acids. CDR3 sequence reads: CASSLSRGPGSNQPQHF. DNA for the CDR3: TGTGCCAGCAGCCTGTCGCGGGGGCCGGGTAGCAATCAGCCCCAGCATTTT.

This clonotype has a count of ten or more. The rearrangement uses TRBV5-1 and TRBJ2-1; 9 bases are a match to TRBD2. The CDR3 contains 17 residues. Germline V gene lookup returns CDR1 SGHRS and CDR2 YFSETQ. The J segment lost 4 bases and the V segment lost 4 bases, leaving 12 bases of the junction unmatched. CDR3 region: CASSPHEARGGYNEQFF. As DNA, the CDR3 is TGCGCCAGCAGCCCCCATGAGGCGCGGGGGGGATACAATGAGCAGTTCTTC.

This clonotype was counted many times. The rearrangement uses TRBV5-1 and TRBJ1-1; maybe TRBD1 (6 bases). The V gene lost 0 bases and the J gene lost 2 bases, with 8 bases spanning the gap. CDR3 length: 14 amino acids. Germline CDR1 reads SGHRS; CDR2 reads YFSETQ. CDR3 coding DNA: TGCGCCAGCAGCTTGGAGGGGGGCAACACTGAAGCTTTCTTT. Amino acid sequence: CASSLEGGNTEAFF.

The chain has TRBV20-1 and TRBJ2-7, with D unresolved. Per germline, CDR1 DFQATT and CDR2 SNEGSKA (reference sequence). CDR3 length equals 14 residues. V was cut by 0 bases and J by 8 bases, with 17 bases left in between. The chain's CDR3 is CSARDSGPSSKQYF. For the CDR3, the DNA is TGCAGTGCTAGAGATTCAGGACCAAGCTCTAAGCAGTACTTC.

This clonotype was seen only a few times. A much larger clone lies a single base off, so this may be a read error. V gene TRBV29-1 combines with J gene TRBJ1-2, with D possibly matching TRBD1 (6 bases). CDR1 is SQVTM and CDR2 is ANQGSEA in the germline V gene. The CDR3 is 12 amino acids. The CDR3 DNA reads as TGCAGCGGGGGTCAGGGGAGTGGTGGCGACACCTTC. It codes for CSGGQGSGGDTF.

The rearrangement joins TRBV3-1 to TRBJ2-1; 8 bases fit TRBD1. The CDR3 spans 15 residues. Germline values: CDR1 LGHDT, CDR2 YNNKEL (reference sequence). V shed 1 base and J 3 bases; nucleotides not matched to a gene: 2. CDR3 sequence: CASSQVGQDYNEQFF. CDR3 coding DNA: TGTGCCAGCAGCCAAGTGGGACAGGACTACAATGAGCAGTTCTTC.

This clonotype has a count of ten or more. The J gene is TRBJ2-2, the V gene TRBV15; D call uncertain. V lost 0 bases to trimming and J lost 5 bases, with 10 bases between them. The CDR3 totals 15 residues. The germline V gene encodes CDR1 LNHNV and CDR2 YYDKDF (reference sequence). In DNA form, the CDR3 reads TGTGCCACCAGCAGAGATCAGATCGAAACCGGGGAGCTGTTTTTT. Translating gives CATSRDQIETGELFF.

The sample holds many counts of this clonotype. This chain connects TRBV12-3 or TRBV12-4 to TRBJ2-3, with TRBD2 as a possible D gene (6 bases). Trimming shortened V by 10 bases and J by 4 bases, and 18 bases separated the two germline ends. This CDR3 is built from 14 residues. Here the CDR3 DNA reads TGTGCCACCACGAGGAGGGAAGGAGCAGATACGCAGTATTTT. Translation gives CATTRREGADTQYF.

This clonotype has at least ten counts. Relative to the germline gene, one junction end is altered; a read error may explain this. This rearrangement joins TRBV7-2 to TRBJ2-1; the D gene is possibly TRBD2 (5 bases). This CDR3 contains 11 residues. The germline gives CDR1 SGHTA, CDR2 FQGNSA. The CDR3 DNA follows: TGTGCCAGCAGCTTACGGGGAGAGCAATGGTTC. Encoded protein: CASSLRGEQWF.

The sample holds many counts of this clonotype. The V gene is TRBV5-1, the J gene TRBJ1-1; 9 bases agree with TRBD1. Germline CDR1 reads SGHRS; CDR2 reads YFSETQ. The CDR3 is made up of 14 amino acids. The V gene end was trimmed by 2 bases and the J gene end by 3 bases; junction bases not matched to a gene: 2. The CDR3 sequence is CASSFRDRDTEAFF. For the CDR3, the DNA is TGCGCCAGCAGCTTCCGGGACAGGGACACTGAAGCTTTCTTT. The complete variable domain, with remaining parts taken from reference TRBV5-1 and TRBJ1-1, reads KAGVTQTPRYLIKTRGQQVTLSCSPISGHRSVSWYQQTPGQGLQFLFEYFSETQRNKGNFPGRFSGRQFSNSRSEMNVSTLELGDSALYLCASSFRDRDTEAFFGQGTRLTVV.

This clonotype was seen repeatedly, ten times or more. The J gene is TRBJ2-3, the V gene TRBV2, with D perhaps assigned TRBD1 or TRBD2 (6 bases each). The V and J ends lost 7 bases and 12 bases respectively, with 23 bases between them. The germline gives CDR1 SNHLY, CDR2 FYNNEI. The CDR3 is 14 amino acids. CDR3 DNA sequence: TGTGCCAGCATCCTATTCGGGGGCCGTTCCCCACAGTATTTT. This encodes CASILFGGRSPQYF.

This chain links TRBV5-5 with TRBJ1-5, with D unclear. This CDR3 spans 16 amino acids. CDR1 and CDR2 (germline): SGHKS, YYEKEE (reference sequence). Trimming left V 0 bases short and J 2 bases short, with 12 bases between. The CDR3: CASSLAWNLGNQPQHF. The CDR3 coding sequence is TGTGCCAGCAGCTTGGCTTGGAATCTGGGCAATCAGCCCCAGCATTTT.

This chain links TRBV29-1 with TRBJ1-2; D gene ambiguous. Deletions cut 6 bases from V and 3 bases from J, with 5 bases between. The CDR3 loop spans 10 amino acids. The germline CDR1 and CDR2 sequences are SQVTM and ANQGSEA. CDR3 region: CSVEHYGYTF. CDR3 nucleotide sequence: TGCAGCGTCGAACACTATGGCTACACCTTC.

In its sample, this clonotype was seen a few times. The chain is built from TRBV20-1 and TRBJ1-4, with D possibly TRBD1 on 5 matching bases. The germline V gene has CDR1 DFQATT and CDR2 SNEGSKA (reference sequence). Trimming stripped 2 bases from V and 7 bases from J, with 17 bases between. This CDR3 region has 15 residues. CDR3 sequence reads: CSARSPPGHVEKLFF. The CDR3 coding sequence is TGCAGTGCTAGATCCCCTCCAGGGCACGTTGAAAAACTGTTTTTT.

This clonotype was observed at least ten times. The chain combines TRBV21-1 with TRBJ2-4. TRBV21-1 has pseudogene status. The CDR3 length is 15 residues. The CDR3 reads CASSKVSGVKNIQYF. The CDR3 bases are TGTGCCAGCAGCAAAGTGTCTGGGGTGAAAAACATTCAGTACTTC.

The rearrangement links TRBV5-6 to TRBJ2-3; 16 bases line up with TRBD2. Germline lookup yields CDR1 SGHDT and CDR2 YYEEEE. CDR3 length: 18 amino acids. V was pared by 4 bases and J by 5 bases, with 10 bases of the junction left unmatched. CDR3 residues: CASSLPGLAGGPLDTQYF. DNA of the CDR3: TGTGCCAGCAGCCTTCCGGGACTAGCGGGGGGGCCGCTAGATACGCAGTATTTT.

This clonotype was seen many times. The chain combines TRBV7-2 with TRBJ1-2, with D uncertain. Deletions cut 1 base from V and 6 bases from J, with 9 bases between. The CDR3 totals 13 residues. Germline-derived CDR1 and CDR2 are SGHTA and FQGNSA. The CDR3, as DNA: TGTGCCAGCAGCTTAGTTGGGCTAGATGGCTACACCTTC. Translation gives CASSLVGLDGYTF.

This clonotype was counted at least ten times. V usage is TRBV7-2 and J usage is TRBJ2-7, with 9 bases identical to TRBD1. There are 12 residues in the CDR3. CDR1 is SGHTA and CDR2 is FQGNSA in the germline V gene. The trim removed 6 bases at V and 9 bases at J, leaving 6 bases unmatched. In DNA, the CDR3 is TGTGCCAGCAGATGGGGACAGGGAGCGCAGTACTTC. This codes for CASRWGQGAQYF.

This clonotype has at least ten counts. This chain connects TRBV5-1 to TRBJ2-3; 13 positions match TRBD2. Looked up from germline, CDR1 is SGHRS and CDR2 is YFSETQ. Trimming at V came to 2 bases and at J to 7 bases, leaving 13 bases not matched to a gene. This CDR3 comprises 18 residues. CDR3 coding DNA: TGCGCCAGCAGCTTCCAAAGGACTAGCGGGGGAGGACTATATACGCAGTATTTT. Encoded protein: CASSFQRTSGGGLYTQYF.

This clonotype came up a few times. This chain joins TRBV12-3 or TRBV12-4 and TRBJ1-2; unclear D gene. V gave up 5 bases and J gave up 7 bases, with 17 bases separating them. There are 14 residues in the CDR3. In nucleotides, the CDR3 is TGTGCCAGCAGTATGGAGTTAGCCTGGGGTGGCTACACCTTC. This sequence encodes CASSMELAWGGYTF.

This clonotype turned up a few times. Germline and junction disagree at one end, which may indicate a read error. As DNA, the CDR3 is TGTGCCAGCAATTTAAACTTCAACTATGGCTACACCTTC. This codes for CASNLNFNYGYTF. The chain recombines TRBV28 with TRBJ1-2, with no clear D. The germline gives CDR1 MDHEN, CDR2 SYDVKM. The CDR3 totals 13 residues.

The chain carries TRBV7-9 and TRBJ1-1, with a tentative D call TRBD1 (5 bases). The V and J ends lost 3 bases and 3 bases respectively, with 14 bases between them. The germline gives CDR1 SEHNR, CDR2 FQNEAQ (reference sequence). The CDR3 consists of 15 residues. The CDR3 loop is CASSLSRGGDTEAFF. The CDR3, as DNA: TGTGCCAGCAGCTTGAGTAGGGGAGGGGACACTGAAGCTTTCTTT. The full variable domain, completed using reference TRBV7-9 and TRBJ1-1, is DTGVSQNPRHKITKRGQNVTFRCDPISEHNRLYWYRQTLGQGPEFLTYFQNEAQLEKSRLLSDRFSAERPKGSFSTLEIQRTEQGDSAMYLCASSLSRGGDTEAFFGQGTRLTVV.

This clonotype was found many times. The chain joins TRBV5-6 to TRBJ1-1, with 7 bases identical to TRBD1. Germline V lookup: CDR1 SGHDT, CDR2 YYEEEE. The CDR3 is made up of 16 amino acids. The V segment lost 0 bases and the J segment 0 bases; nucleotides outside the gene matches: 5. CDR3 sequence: CASSLGQGILNTEAFF. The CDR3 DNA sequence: TGTGCCAGCAGCTTGGGACAGGGAATTTTGAACACTGAAGCTTTCTTT.

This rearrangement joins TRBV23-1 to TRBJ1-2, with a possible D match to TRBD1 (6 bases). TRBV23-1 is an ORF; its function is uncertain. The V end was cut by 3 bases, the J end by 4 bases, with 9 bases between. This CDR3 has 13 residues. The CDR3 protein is CASSQGGAYGYTF. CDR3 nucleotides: TGCGCCAGCAGTCAGGGGGGCGCCTATGGCTACACCTTC.